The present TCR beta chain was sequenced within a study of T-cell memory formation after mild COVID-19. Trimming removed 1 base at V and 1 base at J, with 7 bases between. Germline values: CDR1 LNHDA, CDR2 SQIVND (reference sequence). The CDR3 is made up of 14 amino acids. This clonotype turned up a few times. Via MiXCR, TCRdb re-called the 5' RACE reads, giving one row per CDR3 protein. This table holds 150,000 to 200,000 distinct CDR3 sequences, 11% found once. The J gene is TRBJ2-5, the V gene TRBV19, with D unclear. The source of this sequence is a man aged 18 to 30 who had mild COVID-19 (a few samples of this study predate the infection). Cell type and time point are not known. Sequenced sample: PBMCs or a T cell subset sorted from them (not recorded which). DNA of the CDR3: TGTGCCAGTAGTATAGCTGGGGTCCAAGAGACCCAGTACTTC. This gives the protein CASSIAGVQETQYF.